This T cell receptor beta chain stems from a study of shared clonotypes between healthy human individuals. The germline CDR1 and CDR2 sequences are LNHDA and SQIVND (reference sequence). V was pared by 3 bases and J by 4 bases, with 12 bases between. The CDR3 has 15 residues. The assay ran at deep level. Each subset's genomic DNA was split evenly across several immunoSEQ plates. It was about 0.3 ug DNA, about 33,000 T cell genomes, that went into each replicate PCR of unsorted PBMC. Sequencing on ten immunoSEQ deep assay plates was performed for unsorted PBMC DNA. The assay was immunoSEQ multiplex PCR, and TCRdb's table has in-frame clones only and misses some. The table includes hundreds of thousands of clones, 70% to 80% detected once.

This TCR derives from a woman in her forties in good health. Some clones in this sample may be carry-over from other donors' samples. Sequenced input: PBMCs. J is TRBJ1-4 and V is TRBV19; possibly TRBD1 for D (5 bases). The CDR3 coding sequence is TGTGCCAGTAGTATTGCAGCAGGGAATAATGAAAAACTGTTTTTT. Protein product: CASSIAAGNNEKLFF.